Sequencing of this T cell receptor beta chain was carried out in a study of cytomegalovirus exposure and HLA in healthy donors. Points from the study as a whole: In an earlier analysis, about 90% or about 30%: the productive usage of most TCR beta V segments. A later analysis linked a missense variant in DCLRE1C to the trimming of TCR beta V and J genes.

Worth noting for this clone: Its antigen is not identified.

Primers for the PCR totalled 60 Vbeta and 13 Jbeta. Method: immunoSEQ multiplex PCR; TCRdb's copy keeps in-frame clones and lacks some. The table shows approximately 160,000 clones, with around 80% occurring only once. Per the germline V gene, CDR1 is SGHNT and CDR2 is YYREEE (reference sequence). The CDR3 loop spans 13 amino acids. Specimen: PBMCs. This clonotype originated in a middle-aged woman in good health and CMV-seropositive. The V and J genes are TRBV5-4 and TRBJ2-5; D possibly corresponds to TRBD1 (5 bases). The DNA matches TRBJ2-7 better at its end, which makes the J call doubtful. In DNA, the CDR3 is TGTGCCAGCAGCTTCGGCAGGGTTTACGAGCAGTACTTC. Its protein product is CASSFGRVYEQYF.